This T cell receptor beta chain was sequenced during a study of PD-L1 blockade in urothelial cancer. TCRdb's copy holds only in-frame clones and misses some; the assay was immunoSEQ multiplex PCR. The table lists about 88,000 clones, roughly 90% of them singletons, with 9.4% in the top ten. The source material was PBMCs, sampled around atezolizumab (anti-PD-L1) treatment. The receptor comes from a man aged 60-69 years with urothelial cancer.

CDR3 bases: TGTGCCAGCAGCTTTGGAGCGGGCACCTACGAGCAGTACTTC. This sequence encodes CASSFGAGTYEQYF. This sequence joins TRBV11-1 and TRBJ2-7, with D possibly TRBD2 on 6 matching bases. Per germline, CDR1 SGHAT and CDR2 FQDESV (reference sequence). With 3 bases removed from V and 2 bases from J, the gap between germline ends came to 11 bases. The CDR3 is made up of 14 amino acids.